What follows are 26 T cell receptor beta chains derived from one specimen sequenced in a study of early T cells in non-severe SARS-CoV-2 infection. One entry per CDR3 protein results from TCRdb running MiXCR on the 5' RACE reads. The top ten hold 7.5% to 9% of the sample, which has about 48,000 distinct CDR3 sequences, over 7.5% seen once. Specimen: whole blood. All receptors derive from an adult who was a healthcare worker with PCR-confirmed SARS-CoV-2 infection or an uninfected control (not recorded which).

This clonotype occurred many times. The genes are TRBV28 and TRBJ1-3; D perhaps matches TRBD1 (6 bases). The CDR3 totals 16 residues. V was pared by 3 bases and J by 0 bases, with 12 bases between. Germline V gene lookup returns CDR1 MDHEN and CDR2 SYDVKM. The CDR3 DNA reads as TGTGCCAGCAGTTTCCTCAGGGGCTCCTCTGGAAACACCATATATTTT. Amino acid sequence: CASSFLRGSSGNTIYF.

This clonotype occurred many times. The rearrangement joins TRBV13 to TRBJ1-5; D is uncertain. The length of the CDR3 is 14 residues. The V gene's germline CDR1 is PRHDT and CDR2 FYEKMQ (reference sequence). V shed 3 bases and J shed 6 bases, with 12 bases lying between them. The CDR3 nucleotides are TGTGCCAGCAGCTTCGCGGGCGCGGGTCAGCCCCAGCATTTT. This gives the protein CASSFAGAGQPQHF.

This clonotype was observed at least ten times. The chain is built from TRBV12-3 or TRBV12-4 and TRBJ1-1, with D perhaps TRBD1 (6 bases). The V end was cut by 3 bases, the J end by 6 bases, with 14 bases between. The CDR3 loop spans 14 amino acids. CDR3 region: CASSFTGAGAEAFF. The CDR3 bases are TGTGCCAGCAGTTTTACGGGGGCGGGGGCTGAAGCTTTCTTT.

This clonotype was recorded many times. The CDR3 protein is CASTQTLPSGANVLTF. The CDR3 region has the DNA TGTGCCAGCACCCAGACTCTTCCCTCTGGGGCCAACGTCCTGACTTTC. V gene TRBV28 combines with J gene TRBJ2-6; D is unresolved. Germline loops: CDR1 MDHEN, CDR2 SYDVKM. Trimming shortened V by 7 bases and J by 0 bases, and 13 bases separated the two germline ends. CDR3 length: 16 residues.

This clonotype was picked up many times. The rearrangement links TRBV5-1 to TRBJ1-2; weak D call: TRBD1 (5 bases). The CDR3 extends over 13 amino acids. CDR1 SGHRS and CDR2 YFSETQ come from the germline V gene. Trimming removed 4 bases at V and 3 bases at J, with 10 bases between. CDR3 sequence (DNA): TGCGCCAGCAGCCGAGGGGACGACTATGGCTACACCTTC. Its translation is CASSRGDDYGYTF.

This clonotype was seen ten or more times. V is TRBV9 and J is TRBJ2-6, with 7 nucleotides matching TRBD2. The CDR3 is 15 amino acids. V shed 4 bases and J 2 bases; nucleotides not matched to a gene: 3. The germline V gene encodes CDR1 SGDLS and CDR2 YYNGEE. CDR3 coding DNA: TGTGCCAGCAGCCGGAGCGGGACTGGGGCCAACGTCCTGACTTTC. Protein sequence: CASSRSGTGANVLTF. Complete variable domain (other parts from reference TRBV9 and TRBJ2-6): DSGVTQTPKHLITATGQRVTLRCSPRSGDLSVYWYQQSLDQGLQFLIQYYNGEERAKGNILERFSAQQFPDLHSELNLSSLELGDSALYFCASSRSGTGANVLTFGAGSRLTVL.

The sample holds many counts of this clonotype. DNA for the CDR3: TGTGCCAGCAGAACTGCCTACGAGCAGTACTTC. Encoded protein: CASRTAYEQYF. The chain links TRBV28 to TRBJ2-7; D is ambiguous. CDR1 and CDR2 from the germline V gene are MDHEN and SYDVKM. This CDR3 has 11 residues. V shed 6 bases and J shed 2 bases, with 5 bases lying between them.

In regard to this clonotype: A read error may be the cause here, since a much bigger clone is one base away. The V gene is TRBV20-1, the J gene TRBJ1-2; 8 bases are a match to TRBD1. The CDR3 runs 13 residues. Germline V lookup: CDR1 DFQATT, CDR2 SNEGSKA (reference sequence). Here the CDR3 DNA reads TGCAGTGCTAGTTACCCCACGCTGGGACAGGCCTCCTTC. Translation gives CSASYPTLGQASF.

CDR3 sequence (DNA): TGCAGTGCTGGGACTCATAACAATGAGCAGTTCTTC. Protein sequence: CSAGTHNNEQFF. The chain recombines TRBV20-1 with TRBJ2-1, with D maybe TRBD2 (6 bases). The V gene's germline CDR1 is DFQATT and CDR2 SNEGSKA (reference sequence). The CDR3 extends over 12 amino acids. Trimming removed 5 bases from V and 5 bases from J, with 10 bases in between.

This clonotype was observed a single time. The rearrangement uses TRBV28 and TRBJ2-7; D uncertain. V lost 6 bases and J 9 bases, leaving 21 bases between the germline ends. The CDR3 runs 14 residues. Looked up from germline, CDR1 is MDHEN and CDR2 is SYDVKM. In DNA, the CDR3 is TGTGCCAGCAGCCCATCACAGTTGGTAGAAGTGCAGTACTTC. Translated, it gives CASSPSQLVEVQYF.

This clonotype has at least ten counts. The chain carries TRBV20-1 and TRBJ1-6, with a tentative D call TRBD1 (5 bases). The CDR3 totals 16 residues. Germline-derived CDR1 and CDR2 are DFQATT and SNEGSKA (reference sequence). V was cut by 3 bases and J by 5 bases, with 17 bases left in between. The CDR3, as DNA: TGCAGTGCTAGTTGGGGCAGGCCGAAGGATAATTCACCCCTCCACTTT. Its protein is CSASWGRPKDNSPLHF.

This clonotype was seen many times. The V gene is TRBV12-3 or TRBV12-4, the J gene TRBJ2-1; TRBD2 matches at 11 bases. Unmatched junction bases numbered 12, after V lost 5 bases and J lost 9 bases. The CDR3 spans 16 residues. The CDR3 here is CASSILTSGKRGEQFF. CDR3 DNA sequence: TGTGCCAGCAGTATCCTGACTAGCGGGAAACGGGGTGAGCAGTTCTTC.

Many counts were recorded for this clonotype. This sequence joins TRBV29-1 and TRBJ2-2; the D gene could be TRBD1 or TRBD2 (5 bases each). V was cut by 7 bases and J by 3 bases, with 15 bases left in between. The length of the CDR3 is 14 residues. CDR1 is SQVTM and CDR2 is ANQGSEA in the germline V gene. CDR3 residues: CSASRGEDTGELFF. DNA of the CDR3: TGCAGCGCCAGCCGGGGCGAGGACACCGGGGAGCTGTTTTTT.

V and J are TRBV4-1 and TRBJ2-3, with no clear D. The V end was cut by 0 bases, the J end by 10 bases, with 11 bases between. The CDR3 covers 13 residues. Germline-derived CDR1 and CDR2 are MGHRA and YSYEKL. The CDR3 loop is CASSQEISASQYF. For the CDR3, the DNA is TGCGCCAGCAGCCAAGAAATCTCTGCTTCGCAGTATTTT.

This clonotype was observed at least ten times. As DNA, the CDR3 is TGTGCCAGTAGTAGGCGGGCTCCGGAAGTCGATGTTTACAATGAGCAGTTCTTC. Translation: CASSRRAPEVDVYNEQFF. The rearrangement links TRBV19 to TRBJ2-1, with a tentative D call TRBD2 (5 bases). Trimming took 4 bases from V and 4 from J, leaving 23 bases between them. The CDR3 covers 18 residues. Germline lookup yields CDR1 LNHDA and CDR2 SQIVND (reference sequence).

In its sample, this clonotype was seen a few times. The CDR3 loop reads CAQGATNTGELFF. In DNA form, the CDR3 reads TGTGCCCAGGGGGCGACGAACACCGGGGAGCTGTTTTTT. The chain uses TRBV7-9 and TRBJ2-2, with 8 nucleotides matching TRBD1. The J segment lost 0 bases and the V segment lost 11 bases, leaving 2 bases of the junction unmatched. This CDR3 region has 13 residues. Germline V gives CDR1 SEHNR, CDR2 FQNEAQ (reference sequence). Filled out from reference TRBV7-9 and TRBJ2-2, the complete variable domain reads DTGVSQNPRHKITKRGQNVTFRCDPISEHNRLYWYRQTLGQGPEFLTYFQNEAQLEKSRLLSDRFSAERPKGSFSTLEIQRTEQGDSAMYLCAQGATNTGELFFGEGSRLTVL.

This clonotype was seen repeatedly, ten times or more. The rearrangement joins TRBV7-9 to TRBJ2-7; D unclear. V was shortened by 5 bases and J by 4 bases, with 18 bases between the two germline ends. Per the germline V gene, CDR1 is SEHNR and CDR2 is FQNEAQ (reference sequence). This CDR3 comprises 15 residues. This CDR3 is CASSDRALSPYEQYF. The CDR3 nucleotides read TGTGCCAGCAGCGACCGAGCCCTGAGCCCGTACGAGCAGTACTTC.

The chain has TRBV4-2 and TRBJ2-1; D call uncertain. Germline values: CDR1 LGHNA, CDR2 YNFKEQ. CDR3 length equals 16 residues. V dropped 2 bases and J dropped 4 bases, with 15 bases sitting between them. The CDR3 sequence is CASSQNVLGRYNEQFF. CDR3 coding DNA: TGTGCCAGCAGCCAAAACGTCTTGGGAAGATACAATGAGCAGTTCTTC.

This clonotype was recorded at least ten times. The conserved phenylalanine or tryptophan is not found at the CDR3 terminus, so this likely reflects a read error. The limits of the CDR3 on the DNA are not certain, so only TCRdb's listed CDR3 is given. This chain uses TRBV4-1 with TRBJ1-2. The CDR3 is made up of 11 amino acids, end residues included. Germline V gene sequence: CDR1 MGHRA, CDR2 YSYEKL. The CDR3 loop reads CASSQGEMRSL.

This clonotype has more than one count but fewer than ten. V and J are TRBV30 and TRBJ2-3; TRBD2 is a possible D gene (6 bases). The ends were cut back, 5 bases at V and 4 bases at J, with 13 bases in the middle. Germline V gene sequence: CDR1 GTSNPN, CDR2 SVGIG (reference sequence). This CDR3 spans 13 amino acids. CDR3 region: CAWQRGGADTQYF. The CDR3 region has the DNA TGTGCCTGGCAGAGGGGAGGCGCAGATACGCAGTATTTT.

This clonotype was seen ten or more times. The chain links TRBV28 to TRBJ2-1; D gene ambiguous. Looked up from germline, CDR1 is MDHEN and CDR2 is SYDVKM. The CDR3 is made up of 12 amino acids. The V gene lost 6 bases and the J gene lost 8 bases, with 11 bases spanning the gap. CDR3 DNA: TGTGCCAGCAGGTCGCCCGGAGATGAGCAGTTCTTC. It encodes CASRSPGDEQFF.

This clonotype was detected ten times or more. The genes are TRBV28 and TRBJ2-7; TRBD2 agrees at 10 bases. V gave up 6 bases and J gave up 6 bases; unmatched junction bases: 11. This CDR3 region has 15 residues. Germline V gene data show CDR1 as MDHEN and CDR2 as SYDVKM. The CDR3 region has the DNA TGTGCCAGCAGCCCGCCCCATAGCGGGAGGATCGAGCAGTACTTC. It specifies CASSPPHSGRIEQYF.

In its sample, this clonotype was seen a few times. The CDR3 region is CASSESAWGGDYGYTF. The CDR3 region has the DNA TGTGCCAGCAGTGAAAGTGCCTGGGGAGGAGACTATGGCTACACCTTC. This chain joins TRBV25-1 and TRBJ1-2, with D unresolved. V was clipped by 2 bases and J by 3 bases, with 16 bases between them. In germline, CDR1 is MGHDK, CDR2 SYGVNS. The CDR3 contains 16 residues.

This clonotype occurred a few times. The chain recombines TRBV20-1 with TRBJ2-7, with a tentative D call TRBD2 (5 bases). The V end lost 3 bases, the J end lost 0 bases, and 12 bases lay between the germline ends. There are 14 residues in the CDR3. The V gene's germline CDR1 is DFQATT and CDR2 SNEGSKA (reference sequence). The chain's CDR3 is CSASPPRDSYEQYF. The CDR3 bases are TGCAGTGCTAGCCCTCCCCGGGACTCCTACGAGCAGTACTTC.

The chain joins TRBV30 to TRBJ2-7, with TRBD2 as a possible D gene (6 bases). The V and J ends lost 3 bases and 7 bases respectively, with 16 bases between them. The CDR3 totals 13 residues. Looked up from germline, CDR1 is GTSNPN and CDR2 is SVGIG (reference sequence). The CDR3 region is CAWREGLDGEQYF. CDR3 coding DNA: TGTGCCTGGAGAGAGGGACTCGACGGGGAGCAGTACTTC.

The CDR3 region has the DNA TGTGCCAGCAGTTACTCGAATCTACTCCCCGGTAGCGGGAGGAGCTGGACCGGGGAGCTGTTTTTT. Translating gives CASSYSNLLPGSGRSWTGELFF. The genes are TRBV6-5 and TRBJ2-2; 10 bases map to TRBD2. With V trimmed by 0 bases and J by 5 bases, 21 bases remained unmatched. Germline values: CDR1 MNHEY, CDR2 SVGAGI. This CDR3 has 22 amino acids.